The rows below give T cell receptor beta chains drawn from one sample of a study of blood T cell repertoires in COVID-19. The method was immunoSEQ multiplex PCR; TCRdb's version includes in-frame clones alone and lacks a portion of them. Of more than 100,000 clones listed, roughly 88% were seen once; the top ten hold roughly 2.2%. Sequencing used peripheral blood. The receptors come from a man between 65 and 85 years old with active COVID-19. The CDR3 runs from the conserved cysteine through the conserved F or W. Fields, in order: D gene, J gene, CDR3 length, V gene, clone size, CDR3 DNA, CDR3 protein. A D gene is named only where the DNA matches it firmly. The size field is filled for only some rows; it gives once, few, many or a size class.

TRBD1 | TRBJ1-2 | 15 | TRBV27 | NA | TGTGCCAGCAGTTTATCCAGGGGGCGTAGCTATGGCTACACCTTC | CASSLSRGRSYGYTF
NA | TRBJ1-1 | 13 | TRBV18 | NA | TGTGCCAGCTTGCAGGGTGGAGACACTGAAGCTTTCTTT | CASLQGGDTEAFF
TRBD2 | TRBJ2-7 | 15 | TRBV7-9 | few | TGTGCCAGCAGCTTAGAAGGTGCGGGAGCCTACGAGCAGTACTTC | CASSLEGAGAYEQYF
TRBD2 | TRBJ2-7 | 15 | TRBV19 | once | TGTGCCAGTAGTTTTCGGGCTAGCGGCTCCTACGAGCAGTACTTC | CASSFRASGSYEQYF
TRBD1 | TRBJ1-4 | 15 | TRBV7-9 | NA | TGTGCCAGCAGCTCCAACAGGGGCGCAAATGAAAAGCTGTTTTTT | CASSSNRGANEKLFF
NA | TRBJ2-1 | 16 | TRBV5-1 | NA | TGCGCCAGCGGACCGAGTTCCGGGAGCTCCTACAATGAGCAGTTCTTC | CASGPSSGSSYNEQFF
TRBD2 | TRBJ2-5 | 19 | TRBV3-1/TRBV3-2 | NA | TGTGCCAGCAGCCAGCTTGGCGGGAGCGACGGGTGGGACCAAGAGACCCAGTACTTC | CASSQLGGSDGWDQETQYF
NA | TRBJ1-4 | 15 | TRBV14 | once | TGTGCCAGCAGCCAAGAGGGGACACTGAATGAAAAACTGTTTTTT | CASSQEGTLNEKLFF
NA | TRBJ1-1 | 13 | TRBV7-9 | NA | TGTGCCAGCACCCCGGGGGGGGGCCCTGAAGCTTTCTTT | CASTPGGGPEAFF
TRBD2 | TRBJ2-7 | 15 | TRBV30 | NA | TGTGCCTGGAGTGGACTAGCGGACAAAACCTACGAGCAGTACTTC | CAWSGLADKTYEQYF
TRBD2 | TRBJ2-5 | 15 | TRBV9 | NA | TGTGCCAGCAGCGACGCTAGCGGACCCCAAGAGACCCAGTACTTC | CASSDASGPQETQYF
TRBD1 | TRBJ2-7 | 15 | TRBV6-5 | NA | TGTGCCAGCAGTTCCGGGACAGGGGGGACGTACGAGCAGTACTTC | CASSSGTGGTYEQYF
TRBD2 | TRBJ2-2 | 19 | TRBV7-9 | NA | TGTGCCAGCAGCCCCCGACTAGCGGGAGGGTTCGCGAACACCGGGGAGCTGTTTTTT | CASSPRLAGGFANTGELFF
NA | TRBJ1-1 | 12 | TRBV29-1 | NA | TGCAGCGTTGGGGGGGGATTGGGTGAAGCTTTCTTT | CSVGGGLGEAFF
TRBD1 | TRBJ2-5 | 13 | TRBV19 | NA | TGTGCCAGTATGCGGACAGGGGCCGAGACCCAGTACTTC | CASMRTGAETQYF
NA | TRBJ2-7 | 13 | TRBV24-1 | NA | TGTGCCACCAGTGAAGGGGGAACCTACGAGCAGTACTTC | CATSEGGTYEQYF
NA | TRBJ1-2 | 14 | TRBV9 | NA | TGTGCCAGCAGCACCGAGGGGGGGCGTGAGGGCTACACCTTC | CASSTEGGREGYTF
TRBD1 | TRBJ2-7 | 17 | TRBV4-1 | few | TGCGCCAGCAGTCCCGGGACAGGGGGACGAAGGGGCTACGAGCAGTACTTC | CASSPGTGGRRGYEQYF
TRBD2 | TRBJ2-1 | 16 | TRBV11-2 | NA | TGTGCCAGCAGCTTAAGGCGGGAGGGCTCCTACAATGAGCAGTTCTTC | CASSLRREGSYNEQFF
NA | TRBJ2-7 | 14 | TRBV27 | NA | TGTGCCAGCAGTTTGGGCGGGCCCCCCTACGAGCAGTACTTC | CASSLGGPPYEQYF
NA | TRBJ1-1 | 16 | TRBV30 | NA | TGTGCCTGGAGTCGGGTGAGCTTACGGGGGAACACTGAAGCTTTCTTT | CAWSRVSLRGNTEAFF
NA | TRBJ2-6 | 17 | TRBV4-1 | NA | TGCGCCAGCAGCCTCGAGGGAGCATACTCTGGGGCCAACGTCCTGACTTTC | CASSLEGAYSGANVLTF
TRBD1 | TRBJ1-4 | 19 | TRBV27 | NA | TGTGCCAGCTGCCCATCTTGGGACAGGGGCCTTGCAACTAATGAAAAACTGTTTTTT | CASCPSWDRGLATNEKLFF
NA | TRBJ1-3 | 12 | TRBV19 | NA | TGTGCCACCAACGCGGGGAAAAACACCATATATTTT | CATNAGKNTIYF
NA | TRBJ1-5 | 13 | TRBV6-1 | NA | TGTGCCAGCAGTGAGAGGTCCCTACAGCCCCAGCATTTT | CASSERSLQPQHF
NA | TRBJ1-6 | 15 | TRBV6-1 | NA | TGTGCCAGCAGTGAACAACCCACTGATAATTCACCCCTCCACTTT | CASSEQPTDNSPLHF
TRBD2 | TRBJ2-7 | 16 | TRBV5-6 | NA | TGTGCCAGCAGCCCAGCAGCGGGAGCTAGCTCCTACGAGCAGTACTTC | CASSPAAGASSYEQYF
TRBD1 | TRBJ1-6 | 15 | TRBV6-4 | NA | TGTGCCAGCACTCGGGGACAGGGGAATTTTTCACCCCTCCACTTT | CASTRGQGNFSPLHF
NA | TRBJ2-7 | 12 | TRBV28 | NA | TGTGCCAGCAGTTTGGAGGGCTGGGAGCAGTACTTC | CASSLEGWEQYF
NA | TRBJ2-7 | 15 | TRBV2 | NA | TGTGCCAGCAGTGAATTCGGGGGATTCCCCTCCGAGCAGTACTTC | CASSEFGGFPSEQYF
NA | TRBJ2-2 | 16 | TRBV13 | NA | TGTGCCAGCACCGTCCAGGCAGGGAGGCGGACCGGGGAGCTGTTTTTT | CASTVQAGRRTGELFF
TRBD1 | TRBJ1-1 | 17 | TRBV4-1 | NA | TGCGCCAGCAGCCAGGTCCCGGGACAGGGAATGAACACTGAAGCTTTCTTT | CASSQVPGQGMNTEAFF
NA | TRBJ2-5 | 14 | TRBV19 | NA | TGTGCCAGTAGTATAGGACAGCCCCAAGAGACCCAGTACTTC | CASSIGQPQETQYF
NA | TRBJ1-6 | 13 | TRBV2 | NA | TGTGCCAGCAGTGACAGGGGTTTCGGCCCCCTCCACTTT | CASSDRGFGPLHF
NA | TRBJ1-1 | 14 | TRBV11-2 | NA | TGTGCCAGCAGCTCGAGGGGGTGGGACACTGAAGCTTTCTTT | CASSSRGWDTEAFF
NA | TRBJ1-2 | 15 | TRBV5-1 | NA | TGCGCCAGCCAAGCCACAGGAGGGTCAAACTATGGCTACACCTTC | CASQATGGSNYGYTF
NA | TRBJ1-1 | 16 | TRBV11-2 | once | TGTGCCAGCAGCTCCCTGGCGGTAGGATGGAACACTGAAGCTTTCTTT | CASSSLAVGWNTEAFF
TRBD1 | TRBJ1-5 | 14 | TRBV7-2 | NA | TGTGCCAGCAGCCAACAGGGGGTGCGTCAGCCCCAGCATTTT | CASSQQGVRQPQHF
TRBD2 | TRBJ2-1 | 14 | TRBV5-1 | NA | TGCGCCGACCGGGAGACTAGCGGCCACAATGAGCAGTTCTTC | CADRETSGHNEQFF
TRBD2 | TRBJ2-1 | 16 | TRBV5-6 | NA | TGTGCCAGCAGCTTCCGGGAGGCACTGGGCTACAATGAGCAGTTCTTC | CASSFREALGYNEQFF
TRBD1 | TRBJ2-3 | 15 | TRBV18 | NA | TGTGCCAGCTCACCTACAGGGGCCAGCACAGATACGCAGTATTTT | CASSPTGASTDTQYF
NA | TRBJ1-4 | 13 | TRBV7-2 | NA | TGTGCCAGCAGCACTCAGGGGAGTGAAAAACTGTTTTTT | CASSTQGSEKLFF
NA | TRBJ2-1 | 14 | TRBV5-1 | NA | TGCGCCAGCAGCCCACGGGACTCCCACAATGAGCAGTTCTTC | CASSPRDSHNEQFF
NA | TRBJ1-2 | 16 | TRBV12-5 | NA | TGTGCTAGTGGTTTCTGGGGTGGACAGAAGTTTTATGGCTACACCTTC | CASGFWGGQKFYGYTF
TRBD1 | TRBJ1-2 | 14 | TRBV2 | once | TGTGCCAGCAGTGATCCGGGACAGGGTGGCAGCTACACCTTC | CASSDPGQGGSYTF
TRBD1 | TRBJ1-1 | 18 | TRBV27 | NA | TGTGCCAGCAGTTTCCGGACAGGGGGGCGCCTTGTTAACACTGAAGCTTTCTTT | CASSFRTGGRLVNTEAFF
NA | TRBJ2-7 | 13 | TRBV4-3 | NA | TGCGCCAGCAGCCAAGGGCCGGGGATGGAGCAGTACTTC | CASSQGPGMEQYF
TRBD1 | TRBJ2-3 | 14 | TRBV2 | NA | TGTGCCAGCAATGGACAGGGGAGGGCAGATACGCAGTATTTT | CASNGQGRADTQYF
NA | TRBJ2-7 | 15 | TRBV2 | NA | TGTGCCAGCAGTGAGTGGCGGGAGATCAGGGGCGAGCAGTACTTC | CASSEWREIRGEQYF
NA | TRBJ2-5 | 13 | TRBV4-2 | NA | TGTGCCAGCAGCCAAGGGCCCCAAGAGACCCAGTACTTC | CASSQGPQETQYF
TRBD1 | TRBJ1-1 | 15 | TRBV5-1 | NA | TGCGCCAGCAGTTCGGGGGACAGGGACGACACTGAAGCTTTCTTT | CASSSGDRDDTEAFF
NA | TRBJ1-5 | 16 | TRBV28 | NA | TGTGCCAGCAGAGCAGCCGCAGGGGTCCCCCGACAGCCCCAGCATTTT | CASRAAAGVPRQPQHF
NA | TRBJ1-3 | 16 | TRBV5-1 | NA | TGCGCCAGCAGCTTGTCGGCAGACTCATCTGGAAACACCATATATTTT | CASSLSADSSGNTIYF
TRBD1 | TRBJ1-2 | 13 | TRBV19 | NA | TGTGCCAGTAGGACAGGGTACGGCTATGGCTACACCTTC | CASRTGYGYGYTF